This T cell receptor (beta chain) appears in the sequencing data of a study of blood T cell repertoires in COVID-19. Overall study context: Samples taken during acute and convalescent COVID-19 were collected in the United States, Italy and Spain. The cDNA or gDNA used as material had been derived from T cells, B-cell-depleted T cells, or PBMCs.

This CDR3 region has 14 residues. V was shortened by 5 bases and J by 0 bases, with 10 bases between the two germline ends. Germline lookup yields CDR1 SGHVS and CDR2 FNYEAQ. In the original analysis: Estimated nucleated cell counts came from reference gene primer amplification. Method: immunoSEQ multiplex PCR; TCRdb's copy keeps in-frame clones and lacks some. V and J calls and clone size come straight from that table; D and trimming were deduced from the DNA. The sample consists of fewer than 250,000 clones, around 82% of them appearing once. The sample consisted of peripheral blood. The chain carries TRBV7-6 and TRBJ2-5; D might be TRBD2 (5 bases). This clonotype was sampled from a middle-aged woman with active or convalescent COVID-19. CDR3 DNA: TGTGCCAGCAGCCGGGGAACGTACCAAGAGACCCAGTACTTC. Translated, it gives CASSRGTYQETQYF.